This entry lists 18 T cell receptor beta chains sequenced from one sample in a study of early T cells in non-severe SARS-CoV-2 infection. One entry per CDR3 protein results from TCRdb running MiXCR on the 5' RACE reads. The sample records around 58,000 distinct CDR3 sequences, about 13% being singletons. Sequenced input: whole blood. The receptors originated from an adult who was a healthcare worker with PCR-confirmed SARS-CoV-2 infection or an uninfected control (not recorded which).

This clonotype was detected many times. This chain links TRBV29-1 with TRBJ1-5; TRBD1 matches at 7 bases. The CDR3 has 17 amino acids. CDR1 is SQVTM, CDR2 ANQGSEA, per germline. V lost 8 bases to trimming and J lost 3 bases; unmatched junction nucleotides: 19. In DNA, the CDR3 is TGCAGCTGGGGAGGGACAGCCCTAGGTGCCTACAATCAGCCCCAGCATTTT. Its translation: CSWGGTALGAYNQPQHF.

This clonotype has at least ten counts. Here the CDR3 reads CASSQVGSNNEQFF. The CDR3 region has the DNA TGTGCCAGCAGCCAAGTGGGGAGTAACAATGAGCAGTTCTTC. The gene calls are TRBV4-2 and TRBJ2-1; tentatively, D is TRBD2 (5 bases). Germline V CDR1 and CDR2: LGHNA, YNFKEQ. The CDR3 has 14 amino acids. Trimming stripped 1 base from V and 5 bases from J, with 9 bases between.

This clonotype was recorded at least ten times. V and J are TRBV6-1 and TRBJ1-5; D may be TRBD1 (6 bases). The germline V gene encodes CDR1 MNHNS and CDR2 SASEGT. This CDR3 is 15 amino acids long. V was pared by 2 bases and J by 3 bases, with 11 bases between. The CDR3 DNA follows: TGTGCCAGCAGTGAAACGCAGGGGTACAATCAGCCCCAGCATTTT. This gives the protein CASSETQGYNQPQHF.

There are a few counts of this clonotype. The chain is built from TRBV5-1 and TRBJ2-2; D possibly corresponds to TRBD2 (6 bases). V lost 0 bases and J 5 bases, leaving 11 bases between the germline ends. This CDR3 spans 15 amino acids. CDR1 SGHRS and CDR2 YFSETQ come from the germline V gene. CDR3 nucleotide sequence: TGCGCCAGCAGCTTGGGCACGGGACTGACCGGGGAGCTGTTTTTT. It codes for CASSLGTGLTGELFF.

This chain links TRBV19 with TRBJ1-5; D gene uncertain. The CDR3 covers 15 residues. Trimming took 5 bases from V and 0 from J, leaving 11 bases between them. Germline V CDR1 and CDR2: LNHDA, SQIVND (reference sequence). This CDR3 reads CASSGRRGSNQPQHF. The CDR3, as DNA: TGTGCCAGTAGTGGCCGGCGGGGTAGCAATCAGCCCCAGCATTTT.

Ten or more counts support this clonotype. This chain joins TRBV30 and TRBJ2-7, with D perhaps TRBD2 (6 bases). V lost 6 bases and J lost 6, with 12 bases in between. CDR1 is GTSNPN and CDR2 is SVGIG in the germline V gene (reference sequence). The CDR3 covers 11 residues. The CDR3 DNA is TGTGCCTGCCTGCTAGCGACCGAGCAGTACTTC. Translated, it gives CACLLATEQYF. Full variable domain (rest looked up from reference TRBV30 and TRBJ2-7): SQTIHQWPATLVQPVGSPLSLECTVEGTSNPNLYWYRQAAGRGLQLLFYSVGIGQISSEVPQNLSASRPQDRQFILSSKKLLLSDSGFYLCACLLATEQYFGPGTRLTVT.

This clonotype was counted a few times. The rearrangement joins TRBV29-1 to TRBJ2-4; tentative D call: TRBD2 (5 bases). V was trimmed by 7 bases and J by 4 bases, leaving 11 bases between them. Germline loops: CDR1 SQVTM, CDR2 ANQGSEA. The CDR3 spans 12 residues. CDR3 coding DNA: TGCAGCGCCACACCGGGAAAAAACATTCAGTACTTC. Encoded protein: CSATPGKNIQYF.

The sample holds a few counts of this clonotype. The chain recombines TRBV12-3 or TRBV12-4 with TRBJ2-1; D is ambiguous. CDR3 length equals 16 residues. Trimming took off 4 bases at V and 7 bases at J, with 20 bases between the two ends. The CDR3 DNA follows: TGTGCCAGCAGTTCCCTTAGCCACAACCTTCGAAATGAGCAGTTCTTC. Amino acid sequence: CASSSLSHNLRNEQFF.

There are a few counts of this clonotype. The rearrangement uses TRBV9 and TRBJ2-1, with D unresolved. This CDR3 has 13 amino acids. The V gene lost 0 bases and the J gene lost 4 bases, with 5 bases spanning the gap. Germline assignment: CDR1 SGDLS and CDR2 YYNGEE. The CDR3 bases are TGTGCCAGCAGCGTAGGATCATACAATGAGCAGTTCTTC. It codes for CASSVGSYNEQFF.

The table lists this clonotype with a few counts. The chain uses TRBV20-1 and TRBJ2-2; D might be TRBD2 (5 bases). The ends were cut back, 7 bases at V and 0 bases at J, with 12 bases in the middle. This CDR3 has 14 amino acids. CDR1 and CDR2 (germline): DFQATT, SNEGSKA (reference sequence). The CDR3 spells CSVPADTNTGELFF. CDR3 coding DNA: TGCAGTGTTCCAGCGGATACGAACACCGGGGAGCTGTTTTTT.

The sample holds a few counts of this clonotype. The chain links TRBV12-3 or TRBV12-4 to TRBJ1-2, with TRBD1 as a possible D gene (5 bases). V lost 6 bases and J lost 8, with 13 bases in between. This CDR3 comprises 12 residues. CDR3 amino acids: CASRGRVYGYTF. CDR3 coding DNA: TGTGCCAGCAGGGGCAGGGTATACGGCTACACCTTC.

This clonotype has a count of ten or more. At one end the junction does not follow the germline gene, possibly because of a read error. The gene calls are TRBV13 and TRBJ2-2; D unresolved. The length of the CDR3 is 14 residues. Germline V gene data show CDR1 as PRHDT and CDR2 as FYEKMQ (reference sequence). Here the CDR3 reads CASSSGRFTRELFF. As DNA, the CDR3 is TGTGCCAGCAGCTCGGGCAGGTTCACCAGGGAGCTGTTTTTT. The variable domain in full, with the rest retrieved from reference TRBV13 and TRBJ2-2, is AAGVIQSPRHLIKEKRETATLKCYPIPRHDTVYWYQQGPGQDPQFLISFYEKMQSDKGSIPDRFSAQQFSDYHSELNMSSLELGDSALYFCASSSGRFTRELFFGEGSRLTVL.

This clonotype has more than one count but fewer than ten. V and J are TRBV3-1 and TRBJ1-4; D is ambiguous. CDR3 length equals 14 residues. CDR1 and CDR2 (germline): LGHDT, YNNKEL (reference sequence). The V end was cut by 4 bases, the J end by 0 bases, with 6 bases between. CDR3 region: CASSRRATNEKLFF. In DNA, the CDR3 is TGTGCCAGCAGCCGTAGAGCAACTAATGAAAAACTGTTTTTT.

The genes are TRBV5-1 and TRBJ1-2; TRBD1 agrees at 7 bases. This CDR3 has 15 residues. Per the germline V gene, CDR1 is SGHRS and CDR2 is YFSETQ. After removal of 5 bases from V and 4 bases from J, the junction contained 11 bases not matched to a gene. The CDR3 reads CASREQDRTFYGYTF. For the CDR3, the DNA is TGCGCCAGCAGGGAACAGGACAGGACTTTCTATGGCTACACCTTC.

In its sample, this clonotype was seen a few times. V gene TRBV29-1 combines with J gene TRBJ2-3; TRBD2 matches 12 bases. CDR1 is SQVTM, CDR2 ANQGSEA, per germline. The V gene end was trimmed by 0 bases and the J gene end by 2 bases; junction bases not matched to a gene: 3. The CDR3 sequence is 16 residues long. CDR3 nucleotide sequence: TGCAGCGTTGAAGATTGGACTAGCGGGAACACAGATACGCAGTATTTT. Its protein product is CSVEDWTSGNTDTQYF.

CDR3 region: CASSLGGDSNEQYF. The CDR3 DNA sequence: TGTGCCAGCAGCTTAGGCGGCGACTCGAACGAGCAGTACTTC. The chain recombines TRBV7-9 with TRBJ2-7; D ambiguous. The germline V and J ends were trimmed by 1 base and 5 bases, with 12 bases remaining between them. The CDR3 contains 14 residues. CDR1 is SEHNR, CDR2 FQNEAQ, per germline (reference sequence).

On this clonotype: A single base separates this from a much larger clone, so it may be a read error. This chain uses TRBV12-3 or TRBV12-4 with TRBJ2-2; 9 nucleotides match TRBD1. V was clipped by 6 bases and J by 5 bases; unmatched bases: 7. The CDR3 contains 15 residues. In DNA form, the CDR3 reads TGTGCCAGCAGAGAACAGGGGGCTTGGACCGGGGAGCTGTTTTTT. The encoded protein is CASREQGAWTGELFF.

In this sample, this clonotype turned up many times. The chain joins TRBV7-6 to TRBJ2-1, with D uncertain. The V and J ends lost 5 bases and 5 bases respectively, with 10 bases between them. Germline CDR1 SGHVS, CDR2 FNYEAQ. The CDR3 totals 13 residues. The CDR3 sequence is CASSNRAHNEQFF. CDR3 DNA sequence: TGTGCCAGCAGCAACCGGGCTCACAATGAGCAGTTCTTC. The variable domain in full, with the rest retrieved from reference TRBV7-6 and TRBJ2-1, is GAGVSQSPRYKVTKRGQDVALRCDPISGHVSLYWYRQALGQGPEFLTYFNYEAQQDKSGLPNDRFSAERPEGSISTLTIQRTEQRDSAMYRCASSNRAHNEQFFGPGTRLTVL.